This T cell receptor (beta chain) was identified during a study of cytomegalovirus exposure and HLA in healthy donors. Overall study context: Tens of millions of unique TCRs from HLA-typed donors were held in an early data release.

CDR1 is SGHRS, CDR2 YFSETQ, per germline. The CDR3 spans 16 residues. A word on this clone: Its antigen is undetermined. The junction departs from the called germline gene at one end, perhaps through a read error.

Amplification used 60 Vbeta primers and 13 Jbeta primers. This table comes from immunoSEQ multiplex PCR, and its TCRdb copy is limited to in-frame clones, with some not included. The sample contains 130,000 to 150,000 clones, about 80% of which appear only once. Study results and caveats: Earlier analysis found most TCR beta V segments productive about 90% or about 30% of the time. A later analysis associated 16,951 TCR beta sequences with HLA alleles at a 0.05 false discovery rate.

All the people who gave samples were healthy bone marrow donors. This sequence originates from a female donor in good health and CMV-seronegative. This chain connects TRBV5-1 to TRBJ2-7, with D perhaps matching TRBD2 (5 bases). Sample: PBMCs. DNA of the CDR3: TGCGCCAGCTCACCCCGTGAGGACTGGAGCTCCTACGAGCAGCACTTC. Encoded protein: CASSPREDWSSYEQHF.